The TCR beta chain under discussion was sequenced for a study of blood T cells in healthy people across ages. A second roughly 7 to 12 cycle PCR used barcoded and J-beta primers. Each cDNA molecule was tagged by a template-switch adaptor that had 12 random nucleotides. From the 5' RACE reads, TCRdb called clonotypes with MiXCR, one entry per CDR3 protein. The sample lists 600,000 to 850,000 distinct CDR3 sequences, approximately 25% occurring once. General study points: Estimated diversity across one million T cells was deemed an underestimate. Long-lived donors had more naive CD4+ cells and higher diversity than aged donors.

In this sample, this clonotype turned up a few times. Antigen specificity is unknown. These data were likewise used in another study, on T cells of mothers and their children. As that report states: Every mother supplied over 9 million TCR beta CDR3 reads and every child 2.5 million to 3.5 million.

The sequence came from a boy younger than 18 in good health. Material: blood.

CDR3 nucleotide sequence: TGTGCCAGCAGTGAGAGCCGGGACAGGGTCTATGAGCAGTTCTTC. Residues: CASSESRDRVYEQFF. This sequence joins TRBV6-1 and TRBJ2-1; 9 bases align to TRBD1. In germline, CDR1 is MNHNS, CDR2 SASEGT. Germline trimming cut 3 bases from V and 8 bases from J; bases unmatched to any gene: 8. The CDR3 contains 15 residues.